These 24 T cell receptor beta chains share one sample of origin, sequenced in a study of T cell responses to AZD1222 COVID-19 vaccine. The data were produced by immunoSEQ multiplex PCR, yet TCRdb's version contains in-frame clones alone and is incomplete. This table holds approximately 110,000 clones, about 89% found once. This specimen was peripheral blood, taken on day 0 of AZD1222 vaccination. The receptors stem from an adult in good health.

CDR3 sequence (DNA): TGTGCCAGCATGGAAGGGGGACTAGCGGGATACTGGGAGCAGTACTTC. It yields the protein CASMEGGLAGYWEQYF. The rearrangement joins TRBV27 to TRBJ2-7; 13 positions agree with TRBD2. Germline CDR1 is MNHEY and CDR2 is SMNVEV (reference sequence). V shed 7 bases, J shed 7 bases, and the junction held 13 bases outside the gene matches. This CDR3 is built from 16 residues.

This chain links TRBV28 with TRBJ2-2; no firm D call. The CDR3 spans 13 residues. Trimming cost V 9 bases and J 5 bases, with 13 bases left between them. Germline V gene lookup returns CDR1 MDHEN and CDR2 SYDVKM. CDR3 sequence reads: CASESGQTGELFF. Here the CDR3 DNA reads TGTGCCAGTGAGAGTGGGCAGACCGGGGAGCTGTTTTTT.

The chain links TRBV30 to TRBJ2-5; D remains unclear. Trimming pared 3 bases from V and 4 bases from J, leaving 9 bases between. Germline lookup yields CDR1 GTSNPN and CDR2 SVGIG (reference sequence). The CDR3 contains 12 residues. The CDR3 DNA follows: TGTGCCTGGAGCAGGCGGAGAGAGACCCAGTACTTC. Translating gives CAWSRRRETQYF.

This rearrangement joins TRBV7-9 to TRBJ1-2; D uncertain. The CDR3 runs 13 residues. V lost 1 base and J lost 4, with 7 bases in between. Germline V gives CDR1 SEHNR, CDR2 FQNEAQ (reference sequence). The CDR3 region has the DNA TGTGCCAGCAGCTTAGTGGGCAGCTATGGCTACACCTTC. Protein sequence: CASSLVGSYGYTF.

The rearrangement uses TRBV30 and TRBJ1-1; D unclear. The length of the CDR3 is 12 residues. Germline loops: CDR1 GTSNPN, CDR2 SVGIG (reference sequence). The V and J ends lost 3 bases and 2 bases respectively, with 7 bases between them. This chain's CDR3 is CAWSLRNTEAFF. In DNA form, the CDR3 reads TGTGCCTGGAGCTTAAGAAACACTGAAGCTTTCTTT.

The rearrangement links TRBV5-5 to TRBJ1-1; no clear D gene. This CDR3 is 16 amino acids long. Germline V gene sequence: CDR1 SGHKS, CDR2 YYEKEE (reference sequence). Deletions cut 0 bases from V and 4 bases from J, with 16 bases between. CDR3 in DNA: TGTGCCAGCAGCTTGGTCGGTGAAAAGTTGAGCACTGAAGCTTTCTTT. It specifies CASSLVGEKLSTEAFF. Combining the CDR3 with reference TRBV5-5 and TRBJ1-1 gives the whole variable domain DAGVTQSPTHLIKTRGQQVTLRCSPISGHKSVSWYQQVLGQGPQFIFQYYEKEERGRGNFPDRFSARQFPNYSSELNVNALLLGDSALYLCASSLVGEKLSTEAFFGQGTRLTVV.

The chain links TRBV7-9 to TRBJ1-2, with D unresolved. Germline V gives CDR1 SEHNR, CDR2 FQNEAQ (reference sequence). The V gene lost 4 bases and the J gene lost 5 bases, with 8 bases spanning the gap. The CDR3 extends over 12 amino acids. CDR3 DNA: TGTGCCAGCAGCTCGTCCTCGTATGGCTACACCTTC. Its translation is CASSSSSYGYTF.

The DNA of the CDR3 is TGTGCCAGCAGCTTAATGGCGGGAACGAACACTGAAGCTTTCTTT. Residues: CASSLMAGTNTEAFF. V usage is TRBV7-3 and J usage is TRBJ1-1; no firm D call. Trimming removed 1 base at V and 1 base at J, with 10 bases between. The CDR3 is 15 amino acids. From germline, CDR1 is SGHTA and CDR2 FQGTGA.

The rearrangement uses TRBV28 and TRBJ1-2; possible D gene TRBD1, 6 bases. Germline V gene sequence: CDR1 MDHEN, CDR2 SYDVKM. Trimming pared 3 bases from V and 8 bases from J, leaving 13 bases between. The CDR3 has 13 residues. The CDR3 DNA reads as TGTGCCAGCAGTTTTACCAGGGGCTGGGGCTACACCTTC. Its translation is CASSFTRGWGYTF.

The CDR3 here is CASSQGDYYGYTF. CDR3 in DNA: TGTGCCAGCAGCCAGGGGGATTACTATGGCTACACCTTC. This chain links TRBV2 with TRBJ1-2; 7 bases are shared with TRBD1. V was pared by 6 bases and J by 3 bases, with 4 bases of the junction left unmatched. This CDR3 has 13 amino acids. Germline CDR1 SNHLY, CDR2 FYNNEI.

To note about this clone: The sample holds other DNA sequences that translate to the same CDR3. The chain carries TRBV6-5 and TRBJ1-5, with TRBD1 identical over 7 bases. The V segment lost 6 bases and the J segment 4 bases; nucleotides outside the gene matches: 3. The germline V gene encodes CDR1 MNHEY and CDR2 SVGAGI. The CDR3 sequence is 13 residues long. CDR3 region: CASRGGGNQPQHF. DNA for the CDR3: TGTGCCAGCAGAGGGGGCGGAAATCAGCCCCAGCATTTT.

V is TRBV5-1 and J is TRBJ2-2; TRBD1 might be the D (6 bases). Germline V gives CDR1 SGHRS, CDR2 YFSETQ. This CDR3 has 14 residues. The V end was cut by 0 bases, the J end by 7 bases, with 10 bases between. CDR3: CASSLDRVNGELFF. In DNA form, the CDR3 reads TGCGCCAGCAGCTTGGACAGGGTCAACGGGGAGCTGTTTTTT.

CDR3 residues: CASSLVQGASYEQYF. CDR3 nucleotide sequence: TGTGCCAGCAGTCTCGTACAGGGGGCATCCTACGAGCAGTACTTC. This sequence joins TRBV2 and TRBJ2-7; TRBD1 agrees at 9 bases. Germline V gene data show CDR1 as SNHLY and CDR2 as FYNNEI. The V segment lost 5 bases and the J segment 1 base; nucleotides outside the gene matches: 6. CDR3 size: 15 residues.

V gene TRBV6-1 combines with J gene TRBJ2-7; 7 bases are a match to TRBD1. V was pared by 2 bases and J by 2 bases, with 3 bases of the junction left unmatched. The CDR3 has 14 residues. Germline-derived CDR1 and CDR2 are MNHNS and SASEGT. Here the CDR3 DNA reads TGTGCCAGCAGTGAAAGGGGACAGCCCTACGAGCAGTACTTC. This encodes CASSERGQPYEQYF.

J is TRBJ1-2 and V is TRBV28; D unresolved. The CDR3 has 15 residues. CDR1 and CDR2 from the germline V gene are MDHEN and SYDVKM. The V gene lost 3 bases and the J gene lost 8 bases, with 19 bases spanning the gap. The CDR3: CASSLGSGKNSGYTF. CDR3 DNA: TGTGCCAGCAGTTTGGGGTCTGGGAAAAACTCGGGCTACACCTTC.

The rearrangement links TRBV9 to TRBJ2-2; D might be TRBD1 (6 bases). Trimming pared 2 bases from V and 7 bases from J, leaving 15 bases between. The germline V gene encodes CDR1 SGDLS and CDR2 YYNGEE. This CDR3 has 15 residues. This chain's CDR3 is CASSVRGRGDGELFF. For the CDR3, the DNA is TGTGCCAGCAGCGTTAGGGGCAGGGGTGACGGGGAGCTGTTTTTT.

The chain recombines TRBV7-9 with TRBJ1-1; D remains unclear. V was clipped by 6 bases and J by 1 base, with 9 bases between them. The CDR3 is made up of 13 amino acids. CDR1 and CDR2 (germline): SEHNR, FQNEAQ (reference sequence). The DNA for the CDR3 is TGTGCCAGCAGGCGTAGGGAGAACACTGAAGCTTTCTTT. The encoded protein is CASRRRENTEAFF.

Judged by abundance, this clone is medium-sized. The J gene is TRBJ1-6, the V gene TRBV25-1; D perhaps matches TRBD1 (5 bases). The V gene lost 1 base and the J gene lost 2 bases, with 9 bases spanning the gap. The CDR3 covers 16 residues. Germline V gives CDR1 MGHDK, CDR2 SYGVNS. The CDR3 loop is CASSELGDTYNSPLHF. CDR3 nucleotide sequence: TGTGCCAGCAGTGAATTGGGGGATACCTATAATTCACCCCTCCACTTT.

V is TRBV7-9 and J is TRBJ1-1; the D gene is possibly TRBD1 (6 bases). Germline lookup yields CDR1 SEHNR and CDR2 FQNEAQ (reference sequence). The CDR3 spans 16 residues. V gave up 5 bases and J gave up 5 bases, with 21 bases separating them. The CDR3 DNA reads TGTGCCAGCAGCCTAAAAGTCGACAGGTCCCAGACTGAAGCTTTCTTT. It specifies CASSLKVDRSQTEAFF. Filled out from reference TRBV7-9 and TRBJ1-1, the complete variable domain reads DTGVSQNPRHKITKRGQNVTFRCDPISEHNRLYWYRQTLGQGPEFLTYFQNEAQLEKSRLLSDRFSAERPKGSFSTLEIQRTEQGDSAMYLCASSLKVDRSQTEAFFGQGTRLTVV.

The rearrangement joins TRBV6-1 to TRBJ2-5, with TRBD1 matching over 8 bases. Germline V gives CDR1 MNHNS, CDR2 SASEGT. This CDR3 is 15 amino acids long. Germline trimming cut 1 base from V and 4 bases from J; bases unmatched to any gene: 5. The chain's CDR3 is CASSEDRTGTETQYF. The CDR3 coding sequence is TGTGCCAGCAGTGAAGATCGGACAGGGACAGAGACCCAGTACTTC.

This chain uses TRBV6-5 with TRBJ2-7, with TRBD2 matching over 7 bases. CDR1 is MNHEY, CDR2 SVGAGI, per germline. The CDR3 has 14 residues. V trimming: 6 bases; J trimming: 3 bases; junction bases outside the gene matches: 8. CDR3 in DNA: TGTGCCAGCAGAAGTGGGGGGGGAGGCTACGAGCAGTACTTC. It encodes CASRSGGGGYEQYF.

This chain connects TRBV28 to TRBJ1-1; D call uncertain. The CDR3 is 13 residues long. V was clipped by 6 bases and J by 0 bases, with 8 bases between them. Germline-derived CDR1 and CDR2 are MDHEN and SYDVKM. The DNA of the CDR3 is TGTGCCAGCAGGGAGGATTTGAACACTGAAGCTTTCTTT. Protein: CASREDLNTEAFF.

The chain employs TRBV6-5 and TRBJ2-4, with a weak D call TRBD2 (7 bases). Germline V lookup: CDR1 MNHEY, CDR2 SVGAGI. The germline V and J ends were trimmed by 6 bases and 7 bases, with 16 bases remaining between them. The CDR3 extends over 14 amino acids. The CDR3 DNA reads TGTGCCAGCAGAGGCGCGGGGGCTAGTAACATTCAGTACTTC. Its translation is CASRGAGASNIQYF.

The chain links TRBV5-6 to TRBJ2-7; D remains ambiguous. CDR1 SGHDT and CDR2 YYEEEE come from the germline V gene. Deletions cut 2 bases from V and 6 bases from J, with 15 bases between. This CDR3 contains 14 residues. Written as DNA, the CDR3 is TGTGCCAGCAGCTTAGGACGGCTAGGCTCCGAGCAGTACTTC. It is translated as CASSLGRLGSEQYF.